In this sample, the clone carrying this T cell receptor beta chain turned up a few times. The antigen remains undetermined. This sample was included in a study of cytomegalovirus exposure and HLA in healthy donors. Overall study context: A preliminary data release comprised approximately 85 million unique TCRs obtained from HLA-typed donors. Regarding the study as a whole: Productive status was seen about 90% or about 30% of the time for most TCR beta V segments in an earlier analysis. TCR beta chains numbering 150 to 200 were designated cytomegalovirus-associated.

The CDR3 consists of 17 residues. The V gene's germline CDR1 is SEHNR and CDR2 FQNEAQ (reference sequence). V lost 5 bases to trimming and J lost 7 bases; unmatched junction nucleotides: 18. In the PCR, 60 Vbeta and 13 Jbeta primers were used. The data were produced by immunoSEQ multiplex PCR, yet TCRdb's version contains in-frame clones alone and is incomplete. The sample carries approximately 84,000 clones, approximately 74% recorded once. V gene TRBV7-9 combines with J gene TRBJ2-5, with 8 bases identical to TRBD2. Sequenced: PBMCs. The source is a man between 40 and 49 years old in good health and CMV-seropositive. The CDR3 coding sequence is TGTGCCAGCAGCCCCAGAGCGGGAGTCCATTCATCAAGGACCCAGTACTTC. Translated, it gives CASSPRAGVHSSRTQYF.